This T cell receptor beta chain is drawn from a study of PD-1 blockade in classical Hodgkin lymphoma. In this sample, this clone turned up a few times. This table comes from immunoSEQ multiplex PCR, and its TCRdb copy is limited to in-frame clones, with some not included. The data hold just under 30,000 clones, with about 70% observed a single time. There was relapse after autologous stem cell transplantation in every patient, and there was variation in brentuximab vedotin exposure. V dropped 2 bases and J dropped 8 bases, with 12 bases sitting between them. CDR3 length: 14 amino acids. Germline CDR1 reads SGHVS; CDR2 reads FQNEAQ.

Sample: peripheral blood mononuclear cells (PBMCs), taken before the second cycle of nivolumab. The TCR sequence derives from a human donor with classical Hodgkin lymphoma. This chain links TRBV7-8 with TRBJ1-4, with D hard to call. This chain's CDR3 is CASSLQTGREKLFF. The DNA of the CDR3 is TGTGCCAGCAGCTTACAGACCGGGCGGGAAAAACTGTTTTTT.